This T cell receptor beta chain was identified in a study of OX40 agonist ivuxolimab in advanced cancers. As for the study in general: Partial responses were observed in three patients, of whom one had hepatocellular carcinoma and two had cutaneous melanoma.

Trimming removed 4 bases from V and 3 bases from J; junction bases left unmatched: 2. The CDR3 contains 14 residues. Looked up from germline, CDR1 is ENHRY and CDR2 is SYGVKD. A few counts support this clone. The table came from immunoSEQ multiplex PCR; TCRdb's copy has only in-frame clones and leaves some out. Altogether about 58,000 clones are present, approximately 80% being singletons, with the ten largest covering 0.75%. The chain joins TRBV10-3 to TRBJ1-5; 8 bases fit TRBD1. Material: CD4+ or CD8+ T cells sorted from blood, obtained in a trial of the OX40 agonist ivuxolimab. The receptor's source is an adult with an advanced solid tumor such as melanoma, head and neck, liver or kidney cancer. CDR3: CAISGGQVNQPQHF. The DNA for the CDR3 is TGTGCCATCAGTGGGGGACAGGTCAATCAGCCCCAGCATTTT.